This T cell receptor (beta chain) stems from a study of cytomegalovirus exposure and HLA in healthy donors. This clone has more than one count but fewer than ten. Primers included in the PCR were 60 Vbeta and 13 Jbeta primers. TCRdb's table, derived via immunoSEQ multiplex PCR, lists solely in-frame clones and lacks some. The top ten hold about 1.7% of the sample, which has more than 200,000 clones, almost 80% seen once. The material sequenced was PBMCs. This TCR came from a male donor in good health and CMV-seronegative.

CDR3 amino acids: CASSPQVQGSGYTF. The CDR3 DNA reads TGTGCCAGCAGCCCTCAAGTCCAGGGTAGTGGCTACACCTTC. The rearrangement uses TRBV9 and TRBJ1-2; possibly TRBD1 for D (5 bases). Germline CDR1 reads SGDLS; CDR2 reads YYNGEE. V was trimmed by 4 bases and J by 7 bases, leaving 17 bases between them. The CDR3 loop spans 14 amino acids.